Presented here are 21 T cell receptor beta chains from one specimen sequenced in a study of spatial heterogeneity in lung cancer (dated by TCRdb to the late 2010s). Interpreted using the paper, the time point label stands for: sample taken at primary tumor resection. Without any cell sorting, TCR sequencing was performed on whole RNA extracted either from tumor and nontumor lung tissue or from cryopreserved PBMC samples. Libraries were made using 5' RACE. Reads for this sample came from a NextSeq 500. TCRdb reanalyzed the raw reads on its own, using fastp at Q25 for trimming and MiXCR for clone calling, and kept in-frame beta chains. Entries are consolidated by CDR3 protein sequence, retaining the most common genes and DNA. For this sample the table gives roughly 25,000 distinct CDR3 sequences, of which roughly 7% were detected only once. The top ten clonotypes cover roughly an eighth of the sample.

This material consisted of PBMCs, taken at surgery. The receptors come from a male donor with early-stage non-small cell lung cancer.

This clonotype was seen ten or more times. CDR3 loop: CASSQDRGTNSPLHF. As DNA, the CDR3 is TGTGCCAGCAGCCAAGACAGGGGCACAAATTCACCCCTCCACTTT. The chain uses TRBV3-1 and TRBJ1-6, with D tentatively TRBD1 (6 bases). V was shortened by 0 bases and J by 7 bases, with 10 bases between the two germline ends. Germline values: CDR1 LGHDT, CDR2 YNNKEL (reference sequence). The length of the CDR3 is 15 residues. The variable domain in full, completed from reference TRBV3-1 and TRBJ1-6, reads DTAVSQTPKYLVTQMGNDKSIKCEQNLGHDTMYWYKQDSKKFLKIMFSYNNKELIINETVPNRFSPKSPDKAHLNLHINSLELGDSAVYFCASSQDRGTNSPLHFGNGTRLTVT.

The chain joins TRBV9 to TRBJ2-2; D ambiguous. The CDR3 extends over 13 amino acids. Trimming left V 3 bases short and J 6 bases short, with 9 bases between. CDR1 and CDR2 (germline): SGDLS, YYNGEE. The DNA for the CDR3 is TGTGCCAGCAGCGAGGCGTTACCCGGGGAGCTGTTTTTT. This encodes CASSEALPGELFF.

In its sample, this clonotype was seen many times. The rearrangement uses TRBV4-1 and TRBJ1-2; TRBD1 matches at 7 bases. CDR3 length: 14 residues. Germline CDR1 reads MGHRA; CDR2 reads YSYEKL. The trim removed 4 bases at V and 7 bases at J, leaving 9 bases unmatched. CDR3 residues: CASSLPDRSGGYTF. CDR3 DNA sequence: TGCGCCAGCAGCCTGCCGGACAGGAGCGGTGGCTACACCTTC.

The CDR3, as DNA: TGTGCCAGCAGCTTAGATGGCGGGAGGTCCTACAATGAGCAGTTCTTC. This encodes CASSLDGGRSYNEQFF. This chain uses TRBV7-8 with TRBJ2-1, with TRBD2 matching over 8 bases. The germline CDR1 and CDR2 sequences are SGHVS and FQNEAQ. The CDR3 contains 16 residues. V lost 1 base and J lost 1; bases outside the gene matches: 3.

This clonotype was counted at least ten times. V and J are TRBV9 and TRBJ2-7; D unclear. Germline V gives CDR1 SGDLS, CDR2 YYNGEE. Trimming cost V 4 bases and J 6 bases, with 17 bases left between them. The CDR3 runs 14 residues. The DNA of the CDR3 is TGTGCCAGCAGCCCACATATCGTCCCTGGCGAGCAGTACTTC. Its protein product is CASSPHIVPGEQYF.

This clonotype was seen at least ten times. This chain connects TRBV7-9 to TRBJ2-7; TRBD1 matches 9 bases. This CDR3 is 15 amino acids long. The germline gives CDR1 SEHNR, CDR2 FQNEAQ (reference sequence). The junction had 9 bases not matched to a gene; V was cut back by 5 bases and J by 4 bases. The CDR3: CASSQPGQGLYEQYF. The CDR3 DNA sequence: TGTGCCAGCAGCCAACCGGGACAGGGTTTATACGAGCAGTACTTC.

This clonotype was seen ten or more times. This chain joins TRBV6-1 and TRBJ2-5; D possibly corresponds to TRBD2 (6 bases). The CDR3 spans 13 residues. V was pared by 6 bases and J by 5 bases, with 13 bases between. Looked up from germline, CDR1 is MNHNS and CDR2 is SASEGT. CDR3 coding DNA: TGTGCCAGCAGGGTAGGAGGGTGGGAGACCCAGTACTTC. Amino acids: CASRVGGWETQYF.

This clonotype came up many times. The chain couples TRBV5-1 to TRBJ2-1; 9 bases align to TRBD2. Trimming removed 4 bases from V and 2 bases from J; junction bases left unmatched: 7. Per germline, CDR1 SGHRS and CDR2 YFSETQ. The CDR3 is 16 residues long. The CDR3 region is CASSPIAGAAYNEQFF. The CDR3 DNA reads TGCGCCAGCAGCCCAATAGCGGGAGCCGCCTACAATGAGCAGTTCTTC.

This clonotype has just a few counts. The rearrangement links TRBV10-3 to TRBJ2-3; D perhaps matches TRBD2 (5 bases). CDR1 is ENHRY and CDR2 is SYGVKD in the germline V gene. This CDR3 has 13 amino acids. Trimming took off 7 bases at V and 3 bases at J, with 11 bases between the two ends. In DNA, the CDR3 is TGTGCCATCAAAGTGGGAGATACAGATACGCAGTATTTT. This sequence encodes CAIKVGDTDTQYF.

This clonotype was detected ten times or more. This sequence joins TRBV6-2 or TRBV6-3 and TRBJ1-1; unclear D gene. The ends were cut back, 4 bases at V and 3 bases at J, with 3 bases in the middle. Germline-derived CDR1 and CDR2 are MNHEY and SVGEGT. CDR3 length: 11 amino acids. CDR3 in amino acids: CASSSHTEAFF. CDR3 nucleotides: TGTGCCAGCAGTTCACACACTGAAGCTTTCTTT.

This clonotype came up many times. This chain uses TRBV3-1 with TRBJ2-1; D may be TRBD2 (5 bases). Deletions cut 4 bases from V and 8 bases from J, with 6 bases between. The CDR3 sequence is 11 residues long. Germline loops: CDR1 LGHDT, CDR2 YNNKEL (reference sequence). CDR3 DNA: TGTGCCAGCAGCCGTAGCGATGAGCAGTTCTTC. Translation gives CASSRSDEQFF.

The chain is built from TRBV24-1 and TRBJ2-3; a weak D match, TRBD1 (6 bases). V dropped 4 bases and J dropped 7 bases, with 11 bases sitting between them. Germline CDR1 is KGHDR and CDR2 is SFDVKD. The CDR3 is made up of 13 amino acids. CDR3 protein: CATSEDRSNTQYF. CDR3 sequence (DNA): TGTGCCACCAGTGAAGACAGGTCCAATACGCAGTATTTT.

V and J are TRBV7-7 and TRBJ2-5, with D perhaps being TRBD1 or TRBD2 (6 bases each). This CDR3 comprises 15 residues. The ends were cut back, 1 base at V and 3 bases at J, with 12 bases in the middle. The germline CDR1 and CDR2 sequences are SSHAT and FNYEAQ (reference sequence). DNA for the CDR3: TGTGCCAGCAGCTTAGGAGGGGGAGGAGAAGAGACCCAGTACTTC. Translation gives CASSLGGGGEETQYF. The complete variable domain, with remaining parts taken from reference TRBV7-7 and TRBJ2-5, reads GAGVSQSPRYKVTKRGQDVTLRCDPISSHATLYWYQQALGQGPEFLTYFNYEAQPDKSGLPSDRFSAERPEGSISTLTIQRTEQRDSAMYRCASSLGGGGEETQYFGPGTRLLVL.

This clonotype was observed many times. The gene calls are TRBV19 and TRBJ1-2; D not resolved. Germline CDR1 reads LNHDA; CDR2 reads SQIVND (reference sequence). The length of the CDR3 is 13 residues. The ends were cut back, 3 bases at V and 3 bases at J, with 8 bases in the middle. CDR3 nucleotides: TGTGCCAGTAGTATTTCCCCCGACTATGGCTACACCTTC. Its protein product is CASSISPDYGYTF.

In this sample, this clonotype turned up many times. The chain couples TRBV5-1 to TRBJ2-7, with 7 bases aligning to TRBD1. The CDR3 totals 14 residues. Germline V gene data show CDR1 as SGHRS and CDR2 as YFSETQ. V trimming: 4 bases; J trimming: 1 base; junction bases outside the gene matches: 5. This chain's CDR3 is CASSHDRVSYEQYF. The CDR3 DNA is TGCGCCAGCAGCCACGACAGGGTATCCTACGAGCAGTACTTC.

The sample holds a few counts of this clonotype. V usage is TRBV10-3 and J usage is TRBJ2-1, with TRBD2 identical over 15 bases. This CDR3 is 15 amino acids long. Germline lookup yields CDR1 ENHRY and CDR2 SYGVKD. Trimming removed 6 bases from V and 9 bases from J; junction bases left unmatched: 6. CDR3 residues: CAIRGLAGGSGEQFF. The DNA for the CDR3 is TGTGCCATCAGAGGACTAGCGGGGGGGAGCGGTGAGCAGTTCTTC.

Many counts were recorded for this clonotype. The J gene is TRBJ2-1, the V gene TRBV24-1; the D gene is possibly TRBD2 (6 bases). Germline V CDR1 and CDR2: KGHDR, SFDVKD. V dropped 3 bases and J dropped 7 bases, with 15 bases sitting between them. This CDR3 is 15 amino acids long. CDR3 DNA sequence: TGTGCCACCAGTGATCCCGCCAGCGGGCCTAATGAGCAGTTCTTC. Translating gives CATSDPASGPNEQFF.

This clonotype was observed at least ten times. The rearrangement joins TRBV5-1 to TRBJ1-2, with 8 bases fitting TRBD1. Germline assignment: CDR1 SGHRS and CDR2 YFSETQ. V shed 4 bases and J 7 bases; nucleotides not matched to a gene: 9. The CDR3 is 14 amino acids. The CDR3 protein is CASSPGQEVGGYTF. Written as DNA, the CDR3 is TGCGCCAGCAGCCCGGGACAGGAGGTCGGTGGCTACACCTTC.

Only a few counts were recorded for this clonotype. The V call is TRBV12-3 or TRBV12-4, the J call TRBJ2-1; D not resolved. V was cut by 6 bases and J by 2 bases, with 14 bases left in between. The CDR3 is made up of 15 amino acids. The CDR3 protein is CASRVYVGPYNEQFF. The DNA for the CDR3 is TGTGCCAGCAGGGTCTATGTAGGCCCCTACAATGAGCAGTTCTTC.

This clonotype was counted ten times or more. This chain joins TRBV30 and TRBJ1-1; D possibly corresponds to TRBD1 (5 bases). Germline CDR1 and CDR2: GTSNPN and SVGIG (reference sequence). CDR3 size: 13 residues. V lost 3 bases and J 0 bases, leaving 8 bases between the germline ends. The CDR3 is CAWRKGLNTEAFF. The CDR3 DNA sequence: TGTGCCTGGAGAAAGGGGTTGAACACTGAAGCTTTCTTT.

This chain uses TRBV14 with TRBJ2-5; D call uncertain. This CDR3 region has 13 residues. The ends were cut back, 1 base at V and 7 bases at J, with 10 bases in the middle. Germline CDR1 and CDR2: SGHDN and FVKESK. CDR3 DNA: TGTGCCAGCAGCCAAGGGGGTATGGGGACCCAGTACTTC. It yields the protein CASSQGGMGTQYF. Full variable domain (remainder filled in from reference TRBV14 and TRBJ2-5): EAGVTQFPSHSVIEKGQTVTLRCDPISGHDNLYWYRRVMGKEIKFLLHFVKESKQDESGMPNNRFLAERTGGTYSTLKVQPAELEDSGVYFCASSQGGMGTQYFGPGTRLLVL.